Following are 29 T cell receptor beta chains from one sample sequenced in a study of shared clonotypes between healthy human individuals. Libraries were prepared by immunoSEQ multiplex PCR; TCRdb keeps only in-frame clonotypes and omits some of them. The data show some 2.3 million clones, 85% to 95% seen once. Sequencing used naive CD4+ T cells from PBMCs. Subset defined: CD45RA+ positively selected. The source of these receptors is a man aged 18 to 30 in good health. Some clones in this sample may be carry-over from other donors' samples.

The V call is TRBV7-9, the J call TRBJ1-1, with D perhaps matching TRBD1 (5 bases). This CDR3 contains 13 residues. Germline V gene sequence: CDR1 SEHNR, CDR2 FQNEAQ (reference sequence). The ends were cut back, 1 base at V and 11 bases at J, with 14 bases in the middle. This chain's CDR3 is CASSLVEGIGAFF. The CDR3 coding sequence is TGTGCCAGCAGCTTAGTAGAGGGGATCGGGGCTTTCTTT.

This clone has more than one count but fewer than ten. The chain recombines TRBV10-3 with TRBJ1-5; unclear D gene. Trimming stripped 0 bases from V and 6 bases from J, with 9 bases between. CDR1 and CDR2 from the germline V gene are ENHRY and SYGVKD. The CDR3 is 14 residues long. Written as DNA, the CDR3 is TGTGCCATCAGTGAGTCCCCGACCGGTCAGCCCCAGCATTTT. Translated: CAISESPTGQPQHF.

The V and J genes are TRBV30 and TRBJ2-3, with D possibly TRBD1 on 5 matching bases. Germline CDR1 and CDR2: GTSNPN and SVGIG (reference sequence). The length of the CDR3 is 14 residues. The V gene lost 0 bases and the J gene lost 1 base, with 8 bases spanning the gap. The CDR3, as DNA: TGTGCCTGGAGTGTTTTAGGGGGCACAGATACGCAGTATTTT. Translated, it gives CAWSVLGGTDTQYF.

This chain joins TRBV18 and TRBJ2-7, with 12 bases that match TRBD2. Germline CDR1 is KGHSH and CDR2 is LQKENI. V shed 2 bases and J 5 bases; nucleotides not matched to a gene: 7. The CDR3 is 16 residues long. The CDR3 loop reads CASSPRLAGGDDEQYF. DNA for the CDR3: TGTGCCAGCTCACCAAGGCTAGCGGGAGGGGACGACGAGCAGTACTTC. The whole variable domain, remainder taken from reference TRBV18 and TRBJ2-7, is NAGVMQNPRHLVRRRGQEARLRCSPMKGHSHVYWYRQLPEEGLKFMVYLQKENIIDESGMPKERFSAEFPKEGPSILRIQQVVRGDSAAYFCASSPRLAGGDDEQYFGPGTRLTVT.

The chain carries TRBV2 and TRBJ2-3; D unresolved. Trimming cost V 4 bases and J 4 bases, with 15 bases left between them. This CDR3 has 15 amino acids. From germline, CDR1 is SNHLY and CDR2 FYNNEI. CDR3 sequence: CASSAPAQQADTQYF. CDR3 sequence (DNA): TGTGCCAGCAGTGCCCCCGCGCAGCAGGCAGATACGCAGTATTTT. The complete variable domain, with remaining parts taken from reference TRBV2 and TRBJ2-3, reads EPEVTQTPSHQVTQMGQEVILRCVPISNHLYFYWYRQILGQKVEFLVSFYNNEISEKSEIFDDQFSVERPDGSNFTLKIRSTKLEDSAMYFCASSAPAQQADTQYFGPGTRLTVL.

This clone was recorded once. The same CDR3 is also encoded by other DNA sequences in this sample. V and J are TRBV7-9 and TRBJ2-1; D ambiguous. The germline V and J ends were trimmed by 3 bases and 9 bases, with 9 bases remaining between them. CDR3 size: 12 residues. The germline V gene encodes CDR1 SEHNR and CDR2 FQNEAQ (reference sequence). CDR3 bases: TGTGCCAGCAGCTTGGTCGGTCCTGAGCAGTTCTTC. Amino acid sequence: CASSLVGPEQFF.

The rearrangement joins TRBV7-2 to TRBJ2-7, with 9 nucleotides matching TRBD1. The CDR3 covers 16 residues. Germline CDR1 SGHTA, CDR2 FQGNSA. After removal of 5 bases from V and 5 bases from J, the junction contained 13 bases not matched to a gene. CDR3 in amino acids: CASSTNRDRVIDEQYF. The DNA of the CDR3 is TGTGCCAGCAGCACAAACCGGGACAGGGTTATCGACGAGCAGTACTTC.

This sequence joins TRBV18 and TRBJ2-2; 8 nucleotides align to TRBD1. This CDR3 is built from 16 residues. V dropped 5 bases and J dropped 0; count of bases not matched to a gene: 5. Germline lookup yields CDR1 KGHSH and CDR2 LQKENI. The CDR3, as DNA: TGTGCCAGCTCAGACAGGGGAGACCCGAACACCGGGGAGCTGTTTTTT. Residues: CASSDRGDPNTGELFF.

This chain links TRBV6-5 with TRBJ2-1; 9 nucleotides agree with TRBD1. Germline lookup yields CDR1 MNHEY and CDR2 SVGAGI. The CDR3 is 15 residues long. Trimming took 8 bases from V and 6 from J; bases not matched to a gene: 11. The CDR3 here is CASHQGQGSGNEQFF. The CDR3 bases are TGTGCCAGCCATCAGGGACAGGGCTCAGGCAATGAGCAGTTCTTC.

This clone came up once. The sample carries other DNA sequences with the same CDR3. This chain uses TRBV19 with TRBJ1-5; possibly TRBD1 for D (6 bases). CDR1 is LNHDA, CDR2 SQIVND, per germline (reference sequence). V was trimmed by 5 bases and J by 2 bases, leaving 7 bases between them. This CDR3 contains 13 residues. The CDR3 loop is CASSSGGNQPQHF. CDR3 nucleotide sequence: TGTGCCAGTAGTTCAGGGGGCAATCAGCCCCAGCATTTT.

This chain joins TRBV6-1 and TRBJ2-2, with unresolved D. Germline V gives CDR1 MNHNS, CDR2 SASEGT. V was trimmed by 6 bases and J by 3 bases, leaving 14 bases between them. The CDR3 runs 15 residues. In DNA form, the CDR3 reads TGTGCCAGCAGGAGACACCGCCAGGACACCGGGGAGCTGTTTTTT. This gives the protein CASRRHRQDTGELFF.

The V call is TRBV5-4, the J call TRBJ2-2; TRBD2 aligns across 8 bases. Trimming took 2 bases from V and 3 from J; bases not matched to a gene: 15. Germline-derived CDR1 and CDR2 are SGHNT and YYREEE (reference sequence). The CDR3 totals 19 residues. The CDR3 protein is CASSFRLGRVFGHTGELFF. Here the CDR3 DNA reads TGTGCCAGCAGCTTTCGTCTCGGGAGGGTTTTTGGGCACACCGGGGAGCTGTTTTTT.

As regards this clone: In the same sample, other DNA sequences code for this CDR3. V is TRBV2 and J is TRBJ1-1, with no clear D. Trimming pared 8 bases from V and 2 bases from J, leaving 15 bases between. Germline lookup yields CDR1 SNHLY and CDR2 FYNNEI. The CDR3 runs 14 residues. The CDR3 DNA reads TGTGCCAGCCGAGTAGAACTCCTAAACACTGAAGCTTTCTTT. The encoded protein is CASRVELLNTEAFF.

This clone has a single count. This chain uses TRBV29-1 with TRBJ2-5; 12 nucleotides agree with TRBD2. The V and J ends lost 4 bases and 3 bases, in that order; junction bases with no gene match: 6. This CDR3 region has 15 residues. The germline V gene has CDR1 SQVTM and CDR2 ANQGSEA. DNA for the CDR3: TGCAGCGTTGGCGGGACTAGCGGGTGGGAAGAGACCCAGTACTTC. Protein sequence: CSVGGTSGWEETQYF.

The chain joins TRBV18 to TRBJ2-5, with 7 bases aligning to TRBD2. J was trimmed by 5 bases and V by 6 bases; bases with no gene match: 3. The CDR3 covers 12 residues. Germline V gives CDR1 KGHSH, CDR2 LQKENI. The CDR3 is CASSQGGETQYF. In DNA, the CDR3 is TGTGCCAGCTCCCAGGGAGGGGAGACCCAGTACTTC.

The CDR3 loop is CSVEWGSYRADTQYF. The CDR3 nucleotides read TGCAGCGTTGAATGGGGAAGCTATAGGGCAGATACGCAGTATTTT. The rearrangement uses TRBV29-1 and TRBJ2-3; D remains unclear. V shed 2 bases and J shed 4 bases, with 16 bases lying between them. The germline V gene encodes CDR1 SQVTM and CDR2 ANQGSEA. The CDR3 consists of 15 residues.

This sequence joins TRBV5-1 and TRBJ2-3; no firm D call. Germline V CDR1 and CDR2: SGHRS, YFSETQ. V dropped 5 bases and J dropped 1 base, with 8 bases sitting between them. This CDR3 region has 13 residues. CDR3 protein: CASRGGGTDTQYF. As DNA, the CDR3 is TGCGCCAGCAGGGGTGGCGGCACAGATACGCAGTATTTT.

The genes are TRBV9 and TRBJ2-6; TRBD1 might be the D (5 bases). The CDR3 totals 17 residues. V lost 5 bases and J 0 bases, leaving 15 bases between the germline ends. CDR1 is SGDLS and CDR2 is YYNGEE in the germline V gene. The CDR3 coding sequence is TGTGCCAGCAGGAGTGGGGCCCTCTCCTCTGGGGCCAACGTCCTGACTTTC. Protein product: CASRSGALSSGANVLTF.

The chain couples TRBV5-1 to TRBJ2-5; D could derive from TRBD1 or TRBD2 (5 bases each). The ends were cut back, 5 bases at V and 1 base at J, with 9 bases in the middle. CDR1 is SGHRS, CDR2 YFSETQ, per germline. CDR3 length: 13 residues. In DNA form, the CDR3 reads TGCGCCAGCAGGAGGGACCCCCAAGAGACCCAGTACTTC. Its protein product is CASRRDPQETQYF. Supplemented by reference TRBV5-1 and TRBJ2-5, the full variable domain reads KAGVTQTPRYLIKTRGQQVTLSCSPISGHRSVSWYQQTPGQGLQFLFEYFSETQRNKGNFPGRFSGRQFSNSRSEMNVSTLELGDSALYLCASRRDPQETQYFGPGTRLLVL.

On this clone: Other DNA sequences of this sample code for an identical CDR3. The chain links TRBV5-1 to TRBJ2-7; a weak D match, TRBD1 (6 bases). Germline assignment: CDR1 SGHRS and CDR2 YFSETQ. CDR3 length: 14 residues. V dropped 2 bases and J dropped 5 bases, with 14 bases sitting between them. The CDR3 loop reads CASSLQGFFDEQYF. The DNA for the CDR3 is TGCGCCAGCAGCTTACAGGGTTTTTTCGACGAGCAGTACTTC. Filled out from reference TRBV5-1 and TRBJ2-7, the complete variable domain reads KAGVTQTPRYLIKTRGQQVTLSCSPISGHRSVSWYQQTPGQGLQFLFEYFSETQRNKGNFPGRFSGRQFSNSRSEMNVSTLELGDSALYLCASSLQGFFDEQYFGPGTRLTVT.

The V and J genes are TRBV5-1 and TRBJ2-7; TRBD1 matches 7 bases. The CDR3 has 16 residues. Germline V gene lookup returns CDR1 SGHRS and CDR2 YFSETQ. After removal of 0 bases from V and 1 base from J, the junction contained 7 bases not matched to a gene. The CDR3 sequence is CASSLGQGGLSYEQYF. CDR3 in DNA: TGCGCCAGCAGCTTGGGACAGGGTGGTTTATCCTACGAGCAGTACTTC.

The chain joins TRBV19 to TRBJ2-7; 9 positions agree with TRBD1. The CDR3 loop spans 15 amino acids. J gave up 2 bases and V 4 bases, and 6 bases lay outside the gene matches. Germline lookup yields CDR1 LNHDA and CDR2 SQIVND (reference sequence). For the CDR3, the DNA is TGTGCCAGTAGTAGCGGGACAGGGCGGCCCTACGAGCAGTACTTC. Amino acids: CASSSGTGRPYEQYF.

Comments on this clone: This specimen includes other DNA sequences encoding the same CDR3. The rearrangement joins TRBV5-1 to TRBJ2-1, with D possibly being TRBD2 (6 bases). CDR3 length: 13 residues. V dropped 2 bases and J dropped 5 bases, with 8 bases sitting between them. CDR1 is SGHRS, CDR2 YFSETQ, per germline. CDR3 sequence: CASSLAGHNEQFF. The CDR3 nucleotides are TGCGCCAGCAGCTTAGCGGGTCACAATGAGCAGTTCTTC.

For this clone: The same CDR3 arises from other DNA sequences in this sample as well. V is TRBV19 and J is TRBJ2-2; no reliable D call. Trimming took off 4 bases at V and 0 bases at J, with 6 bases between the two ends. Per germline, CDR1 LNHDA and CDR2 SQIVND (reference sequence). The CDR3 length is 14 residues. CDR3 sequence reads: CASSTRPNTGELFF. CDR3 sequence (DNA): TGTGCCAGTAGTACTCGACCGAACACCGGGGAGCTGTTTTTT.

V is TRBV19 and J is TRBJ2-2; D uncertain. The CDR3 spans 13 residues. From germline, CDR1 is LNHDA and CDR2 SQIVND (reference sequence). The germline V and J ends were trimmed by 5 bases and 4 bases, with 8 bases remaining between them. The CDR3 loop reads CASSPLSTGELFF. As DNA, the CDR3 is TGTGCCAGTAGTCCCTTGAGCACCGGGGAGCTGTTTTTT.

The J gene is TRBJ2-5, the V gene TRBV4-1; 12 bases align to TRBD2. The length of the CDR3 is 18 residues. Germline-derived CDR1 and CDR2 are MGHRA and YSYEKL. V shed 3 bases and J 4 bases; nucleotides not matched to a gene: 12. The CDR3 DNA follows: TGCGCCAGCAGCCAGGATTCGACTAGCGGGAGTATTGGAGAGACCCAGTACTTC. This gives the protein CASSQDSTSGSIGETQYF.

The V and J genes are TRBV5-1 and TRBJ2-7, with D possibly TRBD1 on 6 matching bases. The germline V and J ends were trimmed by 2 bases and 1 base, with 7 bases remaining between them. This CDR3 spans 13 amino acids. The germline V gene encodes CDR1 SGHRS and CDR2 YFSETQ. CDR3 loop: CASSFGQSYEQYF. In DNA, the CDR3 is TGCGCCAGCAGCTTTGGACAGTCCTACGAGCAGTACTTC. Full variable domain (rest looked up from reference TRBV5-1 and TRBJ2-7): KAGVTQTPRYLIKTRGQQVTLSCSPISGHRSVSWYQQTPGQGLQFLFEYFSETQRNKGNFPGRFSGRQFSNSRSEMNVSTLELGDSALYLCASSFGQSYEQYFGPGTRLTVT.

As DNA, the CDR3 is TGTGCCAGCAGTGTAGGACATTACTCTGGAAACACCATATATTTT. Amino acids: CASSVGHYSGNTIYF. This chain links TRBV6-1 with TRBJ1-3, with a weak D call TRBD1 (5 bases). Trimming stripped 4 bases from V and 0 bases from J, with 10 bases between. The CDR3 runs 15 residues. The V gene's germline CDR1 is MNHNS and CDR2 SASEGT.

On this clone itself: An end of the junction does not agree with germline; a read error may underlie this. Other DNA sequences from this sample encode an identical CDR3 as well. The chain couples TRBV29-1 to TRBJ1-1, with D unclear. Looked up from germline, CDR1 is SQVTM and CDR2 is ANQGSEA. This CDR3 is 13 amino acids long. CDR3 DNA sequence: TGCAGCGTCGAAGGGAGCCTCAACACTGAAGCTTTCTTT. Its translation: CSVEGSLNTEAFF.